One and the same sample provided the 25 T cell receptor beta chains below, sequenced in a study of T cell repertoires in aging, cancer and after chemotherapy. TRB rearrangements spanning V, D and J were amplified using mixed TRB-A/B primers. TCRdb re-called the multiplex PCR reads with MiXCR, one entry per CDR3 protein. Of 450 to 550 distinct CDR3 sequences in the sample, approximately 23% were seen once. Peripheral blood genomic DNA, not sorted cells or RNA, was the template. Input material: blood. Every receptor here comes from a human donor with a blood cancer. The donor label of this sample is uncertain.

This clonotype ranks as large (0.1 to 1%). The chain links TRBV6-6 to TRBJ2-7; 14 bases are shared with TRBD2. Trimming cost V 4 bases and J 4 bases; bases outside gene matches: 15. CDR1 MNHNY and CDR2 SVGAGI come from the germline V gene (reference sequence). The CDR3 is 19 amino acids. Here the CDR3 reads CASSSGPGLAGVGGYEQYF. The CDR3 region has the DNA TGTGCCAGCAGTTCTGGACCGGGACTAGCGGGAGTTGGTGGGTACGAGCAGTACTTC.

Judged by abundance, this clonotype is medium-sized. The chain couples TRBV18 to TRBJ1-5; D is ambiguous. CDR1 is KGHSH, CDR2 LQKENI, per germline. Trimming took off 4 bases at V and 2 bases at J, with 6 bases between the two ends. The CDR3 totals 13 residues. CDR3: CASSQGGNQPQHF. In DNA, the CDR3 is TGTGCCAGCTCACAGGGCGGCAATCAGCCCCAGCATTTT.

By proportion, this clonotype is medium-sized. This CDR3 reads CASSSTGLAGLNRDTQYF. CDR3 coding DNA: TGTGCCAGCAGCTCAACCGGACTAGCGGGGTTAAATAGGGATACGCAGTATTTT. The chain is built from TRBV13 and TRBJ2-3, with 12 bases lining up with TRBD2. CDR1 and CDR2 (germline): PRHDT, FYEKMQ (reference sequence). The junction had 14 bases not matched to a gene; V was cut back by 4 bases and J by 6 bases. This CDR3 is 18 amino acids long.

In this sample, this clonotype is medium-sized. V gene TRBV30 combines with J gene TRBJ1-1; D unresolved. Trimming took off 3 bases at V and 8 bases at J, with 10 bases between the two ends. Germline V CDR1 and CDR2: GTSNPN, SVGIG (reference sequence). The CDR3 contains 11 residues. The CDR3 sequence is CAWSRYREAFF. The DNA for the CDR3 is TGTGCCTGGAGCCGGTATCGAGAAGCTTTCTTT.

On this clonotype itself: A read error is possible here, since a much larger clone lies one base away. The chain has TRBV7-9 and TRBJ2-2; perhaps TRBD2 as D (6 bases). Germline CDR1 is SEHNR and CDR2 is FQNEAQ (reference sequence). This CDR3 has 18 residues. Trimming removed 6 bases from V and 0 bases from J, with 20 bases in between. CDR3 bases: TGTGCCAGCAGTTCCCTGACTAACGGGGGACCGAACACCGGGGAGCTGTTTTTT. Residues: CASSSLTNGGPNTGELFF. Supplemented by reference TRBV7-9 and TRBJ2-2, the full variable domain reads DTGVSQNPRHKITKRGQNVTFRCDPISEHNRLYWYRQTLGQGPEFLTYFQNEAQLEKSRLLSDRFSAERPKGSFSTLEIQRTEQGDSAMYLCASSSLTNGGPNTGELFFGEGSRLTVL.

This clonotype is classed as medium-sized. The gene calls are TRBV12-3 or TRBV12-4 and TRBJ1-6; perhaps TRBD1 as D (6 bases). CDR3 length: 14 amino acids. Trimming left V 6 bases short and J 5 bases short, with 11 bases between. The CDR3 DNA is TGTGCCAGCAGACTGCAGGGGAATAATTCACCCCTCCACTTT. It specifies CASRLQGNNSPLHF.

A word on this clonotype: Given a much more abundant clone one base away, this may be a read error. The CDR3 DNA reads TGTGCCAGCAGTTTGGGTAATCTTGGCTACACCTTC. It is translated as CASSLGNLGYTF. This chain connects TRBV6-2 or TRBV6-3 to TRBJ1-2; no definite D call. Germline lookup yields CDR1 MNHEY and CDR2 SVGEGT. The CDR3 totals 12 residues. Trimming took off 4 bases at V and 7 bases at J, with 10 bases between the two ends.

Regarding this clonotype: The junction departs from the called germline gene at one end, perhaps through a read error. CDR3 DNA: TGTGCCAGCAGCCAAGATCCAGGGGTGGAGCGCACCATAAATTTT. Translation gives CASSQDPGVERTINF. The gene calls are TRBV4-2 and TRBJ1-3; possibly TRBD1 for D (6 bases). Germline CDR1 reads LGHNA; CDR2 reads YNFKEQ. This CDR3 has 15 amino acids.

This clonotype was detected only a few times. This chain uses TRBV7-9 with TRBJ2-1, with 7 bases fitting TRBD2. This CDR3 is built from 13 residues. The germline V gene encodes CDR1 SEHNR and CDR2 FQNEAQ (reference sequence). The J segment lost 10 bases and the V segment lost 0 bases, leaving 3 bases of the junction unmatched. CDR3 sequence (DNA): TGTGCCAGCAGCTTAGCGGGAGGGCAGGAGCAGTTCTTC. Encoded protein: CASSLAGGQEQFF.

This chain connects TRBV27 to TRBJ2-5; the match to TRBD2 covers 11 bases. The CDR3 runs 17 residues. V shed 6 bases and J 5 bases; nucleotides not matched to a gene: 14. The germline V gene encodes CDR1 MNHEY and CDR2 SMNVEV (reference sequence). CDR3 nucleotides: TGTGCCAGCAGCCCCGGAGCCGGGACTAGCGGCTCGGAGACCCAGTACTTC. Amino acid sequence: CASSPGAGTSGSETQYF.

This clonotype rates as large (0.1 to 1%). V and J are TRBV27 and TRBJ2-1, with D perhaps TRBD1 or TRBD2 (5 bases each). The length of the CDR3 is 14 residues. Trimming stripped 5 bases from V and 6 bases from J, with 14 bases between. Germline V gene sequence: CDR1 MNHEY, CDR2 SMNVEV (reference sequence). CDR3 sequence (DNA): TGTGCCAGCAGTACCCCCGGGGCCGTCAATGAGCAGTTCTTC. Translation: CASSTPGAVNEQFF.

The chain links TRBV28 to TRBJ1-6; no clear D. The CDR3 covers 16 residues. Per germline, CDR1 MDHEN and CDR2 SYDVKM. The germline V and J ends were trimmed by 7 bases and 0 bases, with 13 bases remaining between them. The CDR3 loop reads CASIIGGSSYNSPLHF. The CDR3 DNA reads TGTGCCAGCATCATTGGAGGGAGCTCCTATAATTCACCCCTCCACTTT. Based on the CDR3 plus reference TRBV28 and TRBJ1-6, the full variable domain is DVKVTQSSRYLVKRTGEKVFLECVQDMDHENMFWYRQDPGLGLRLIYFSYDVKMKEKGDIPEGYSVSREKKERFSLILESASTNQTSMYLCASIIGGSSYNSPLHFGNGTRLTVT.

This clonotype has only one observation. The CDR3 nucleotides read TGTGCCAGCAGTTCCCCCCGGGGGGGGTTTGTATATGGCTACACCTTC. It codes for CASSSPRGGFVYGYTF. The V call is TRBV28, the J call TRBJ1-2; D might be TRBD1 (5 bases). The V and J ends lost 4 bases and 5 bases respectively, with 20 bases between them. This CDR3 region has 16 residues. CDR1 is MDHEN and CDR2 is SYDVKM in the germline V gene.

In its sample, this clonotype is medium-sized. The V and J genes are TRBV18 and TRBJ1-1; 8 bases fit TRBD1. V lost 3 bases, J lost 7 bases, and 10 bases stayed unmatched. The CDR3 is 15 amino acids. Germline V gene data show CDR1 as KGHSH and CDR2 as LQKENI. CDR3 protein: CASSPDRDRWGEAFF. The CDR3 nucleotides read TGTGCCAGCTCACCGGACAGGGACCGTTGGGGTGAAGCTTTCTTT.

This clonotype is large in the sample. This chain links TRBV27 with TRBJ2-1, with 8 positions matching TRBD1. V trimming: 4 bases; J trimming: 5 bases; junction bases outside the gene matches: 7. In germline, CDR1 is MNHEY, CDR2 SMNVEV (reference sequence). The CDR3 has 15 residues. For the CDR3, the DNA is TGTGCCAGCAGTTCCGCGGGACAGGCCAACAATGAGCAGTTCTTC. This encodes CASSSAGQANNEQFF.

The chain combines TRBV28 with TRBJ2-1; TRBD1 agrees at 9 bases. The CDR3 has 16 amino acids. J was trimmed by 1 base and V by 3 bases; bases with no gene match: 4. Per the germline V gene, CDR1 is MDHEN and CDR2 is SYDVKM. The CDR3 region has the DNA TGTGCCAGCAGTTTCACCGGGACAGGGTCCTACAATGAGCAGTTCTTC. As protein: CASSFTGTGSYNEQFF.

The rearrangement links TRBV12-5 to TRBJ1-1; no definite D call. Germline CDR1 is LGHNT and CDR2 is FRNRAP. Between the trimmed V and J ends, which lost 0 bases and 3 bases, there was a span of 20 bases. The CDR3 runs to 18 residues. The CDR3 sequence: CASGLVPSGGPWDTEAFF. DNA of the CDR3: TGTGCTAGTGGTTTGGTACCCTCAGGAGGGCCTTGGGACACTGAAGCTTTCTTT. The full variable domain, in which reference TRBV12-5 and TRBJ1-1 provide the parts outside the CDR3, is DARVTQTPRHKVTEMGQEVTMRCQPILGHNTVFWYRQTMMQGLELLAYFRNRAPLDDSGMPKDRFSAEMPDATLATLKIQPSEPRDSAVYFCASGLVPSGGPWDTEAFFGQGTRLTVV.

By its share, this clonotype is large. The gene calls are TRBV29-1 and TRBJ2-3, with D perhaps matching TRBD1 (5 bases). The ends were cut back, 4 bases at V and 0 bases at J, with 11 bases in the middle. Germline V CDR1 and CDR2: SQVTM, ANQGSEA. The CDR3 is 14 amino acids. CDR3 loop: CSVVAGFSTDTQYF. CDR3 DNA sequence: TGCAGCGTTGTGGCAGGGTTCAGCACAGATACGCAGTATTTT.

A few counts support this clonotype. The chain employs TRBV7-2 and TRBJ2-2; D not certain. Deletions cut 5 bases from V and 7 bases from J, with 5 bases between. This CDR3 comprises 11 residues. Germline assignment: CDR1 SGHTA and CDR2 FQGNSA. CDR3 nucleotide sequence: TGTGCCAGCAGCGGGCGCGGGGAGCTGTTTTTT. It is translated as CASSGRGELFF.

This clonotype rates as medium-sized. The V call is TRBV6-5, the J call TRBJ2-5; the D is unclear. Trimming took 6 bases from V and 3 from J, leaving 5 bases between them. CDR1 and CDR2 from the germline V gene are MNHEY and SVGAGI. The CDR3 consists of 11 residues. The CDR3 loop is CASRVKETQYF. CDR3 coding DNA: TGTGCCAGCAGAGTCAAAGAGACCCAGTACTTC.

The table lists this clonotype with a few counts. Here the CDR3 reads CASSLGSRLTEAFF. CDR3 DNA sequence: TGTGCCAGCAGCTTAGGGTCCAGGCTCACTGAAGCTTTCTTT. The J gene is TRBJ1-1, the V gene TRBV7-3; D remains unclear. Trimming stripped 2 bases from V and 4 bases from J, with 11 bases between. In germline, CDR1 is SGHTA, CDR2 FQGTGA. The CDR3 totals 14 residues.

V is TRBV5-1 and J is TRBJ2-7; D is possibly TRBD2 (5 bases). The length of the CDR3 is 13 residues. The germline CDR1 and CDR2 sequences are SGHRS and YFSETQ. Trimming pared 2 bases from V and 3 bases from J, leaving 9 bases between. The CDR3 region has the DNA TGCGCCAGCAGCTTCTCCGGGAACTACGAGCAGTACTTC. Amino acids: CASSFSGNYEQYF.

Judged by abundance, this clonotype is medium-sized (0.01 to 0.1%). V gene TRBV6-1 combines with J gene TRBJ1-1; TRBD1 might be the D (5 bases). Trimming took 6 bases from V and 4 from J, leaving 12 bases between them. Germline V CDR1 and CDR2: MNHNS, SASEGT. This CDR3 is 13 amino acids long. The CDR3 DNA reads as TGTGCCAGCAGCCGACAGTCGAGCACTGAAGCTTTCTTT. Its protein is CASSRQSSTEAFF.

By frequency in the sample, this clonotype is hyperexpanded. V usage is TRBV18 and J usage is TRBJ1-4, with TRBD1 as a possible D gene (6 bases). The germline V gene encodes CDR1 KGHSH and CDR2 LQKENI. Trimming removed 4 bases at V and 6 bases at J, with 12 bases between. The CDR3 runs to 14 residues. The CDR3 nucleotides are TGTGCCAGCTCACTTCAGGGGTATTATGAAAAACTGTTTTTT. Translating gives CASSLQGYYEKLFF.

The V gene is TRBV6-5, the J gene TRBJ2-6; D gene ambiguous. Germline assignment: CDR1 MNHEY and CDR2 SVGAGI. CDR3 length: 15 residues. Written as DNA, the CDR3 is TGTGTTAGCAGTCCTCAAGGTGCTGGGGCCAACGTCCTGACTTTC. It is translated as CVSSPQGAGANVLTF.